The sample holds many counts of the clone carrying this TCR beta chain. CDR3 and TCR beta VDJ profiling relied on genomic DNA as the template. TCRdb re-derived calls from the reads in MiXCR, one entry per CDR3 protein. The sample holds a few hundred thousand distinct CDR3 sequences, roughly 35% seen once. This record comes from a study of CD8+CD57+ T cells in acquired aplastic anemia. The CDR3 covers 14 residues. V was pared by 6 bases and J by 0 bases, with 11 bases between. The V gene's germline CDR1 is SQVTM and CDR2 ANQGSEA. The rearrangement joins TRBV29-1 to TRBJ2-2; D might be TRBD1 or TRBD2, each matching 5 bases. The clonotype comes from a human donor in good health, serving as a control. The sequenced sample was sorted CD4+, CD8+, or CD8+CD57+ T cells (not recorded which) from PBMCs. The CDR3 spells CSVGTYANTGELFF. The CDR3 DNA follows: TGCAGCGTGGGGACGTACGCGAACACCGGGGAGCTGTTTTTT.